This TCR beta chain derives from a study of cytomegalovirus exposure and HLA in healthy donors. Study summary: The Caucasian-associated ancestry cluster held roughly 78% of over 350 genotyped donors.

With 60 Vbeta and 13 Jbeta primers, the PCR was carried out. TCRdb's copy holds only in-frame clones and misses some; the assay was immunoSEQ multiplex PCR. The sample has over 75,000 clones. The CDR3 loop spans 13 amino acids. Germline CDR1 and CDR2: SGHAT and FQNNGV. V was pared by 3 bases and J by 5 bases, with 10 bases between. Concerning this clone itself: No antigen is known for it.

General study results and limits: Highly shared variants forming one cluster were likely a sequencing artifact.

The TCR was taken from a girl between 5 and 17 years old in good health and CMV-seropositive. The gene calls are TRBV11-2 and TRBJ2-5; tentative D call: TRBD2 (5 bases). The sequenced sample was PBMCs. CDR3 bases: TGTGCCAGCAGCTTGGGCCGAGGGGAGACCCAGTACTTC. Amino acids: CASSLGRGETQYF.